The TCR beta chain described here comes from a study of response to subunit inactivated influenza vaccine. Overall study results and limits: A suggestion made by the authors is that each seasonal influenza vaccination recruits few new T cells.

TCRdb re-called the RT-PCR reads with MiXCR, one entry per CDR3 protein. The sample yields hundreds of thousands of distinct CDR3 sequences, just over 20% seen once. This clonotype was seen only a few times. The antigen is not known. V was pared by 0 bases and J by 0 bases, with 9 bases between. Germline V lookup: CDR1 SGHKS, CDR2 YYEKEE (reference sequence). This CDR3 comprises 16 residues. Material: PBMCs from blood, obtained 21 months after vaccination. This TCR was recovered from a man aged 45 to 70 who received an inactivated influenza vaccine. This chain connects TRBV5-5 to TRBJ1-4; D unclear. CDR3 sequence: CASSLAGPTTNEKLFF. DNA of the CDR3: TGTGCCAGCAGCTTGGCCGGGCCAACAACTAATGAAAAACTGTTTTTT.